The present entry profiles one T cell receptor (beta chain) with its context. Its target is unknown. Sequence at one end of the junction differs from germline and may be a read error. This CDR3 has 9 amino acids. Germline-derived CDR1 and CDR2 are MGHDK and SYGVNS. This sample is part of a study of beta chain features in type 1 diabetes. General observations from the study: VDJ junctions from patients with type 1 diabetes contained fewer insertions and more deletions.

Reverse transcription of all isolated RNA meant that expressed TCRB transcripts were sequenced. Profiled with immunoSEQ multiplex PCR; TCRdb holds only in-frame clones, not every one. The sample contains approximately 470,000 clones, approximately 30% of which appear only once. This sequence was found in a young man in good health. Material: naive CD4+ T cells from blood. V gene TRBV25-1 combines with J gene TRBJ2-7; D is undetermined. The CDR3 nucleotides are TGTGCCAGCAGTGTGCGGACCAACTTC. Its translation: CASSVRTNF.